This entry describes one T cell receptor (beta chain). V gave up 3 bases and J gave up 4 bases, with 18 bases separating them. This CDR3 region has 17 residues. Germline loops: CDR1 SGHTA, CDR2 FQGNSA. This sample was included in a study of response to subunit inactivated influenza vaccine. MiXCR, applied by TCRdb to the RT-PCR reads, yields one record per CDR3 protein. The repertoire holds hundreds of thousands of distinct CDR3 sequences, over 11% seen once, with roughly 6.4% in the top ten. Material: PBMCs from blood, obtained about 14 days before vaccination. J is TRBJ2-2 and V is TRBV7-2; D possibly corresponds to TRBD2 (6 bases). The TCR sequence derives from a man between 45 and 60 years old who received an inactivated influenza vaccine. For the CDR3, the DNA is TGTGCCAGCAGCTTGGGCGGGACTCCAACGACCACCGGGGAGCTGTTTTTT. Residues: CASSLGGTPTTTGELFF.